Below are 20 T cell receptor beta chains sequenced from a single sample in a study of blood T cell repertoires in COVID-19. Profiling relied on immunoSEQ multiplex PCR, and the TCRdb table lists in-frame clones only, not all of them. The table lists about 200,000 clones, around nine tenths of them singletons, with approximately 4.8% in the top ten. The source material was PBMCs or T cells enriched from blood (not recorded which). The receptor source for this set is a woman under 40 who had been exposed to COVID-19.

The chain is built from TRBV29-1 and TRBJ1-4, with D maybe TRBD1 (5 bases). Looked up from germline, CDR1 is SQVTM and CDR2 is ANQGSEA. The CDR3 totals 13 residues. V was pared by 6 bases and J by 7 bases, with 15 bases between. The CDR3 is CSVVQGPGEKLFF. CDR3 DNA: TGCAGCGTCGTTCAGGGCCCTGGTGAAAAACTGTTTTTT.

The CDR3 is CASKRTGVGEQYF. Here the CDR3 DNA reads TGCGCCAGCAAAAGGACAGGGGTTGGAGAGCAGTACTTC. The chain uses TRBV5-1 and TRBJ2-7; 9 positions match TRBD1. V trimming: 6 bases; J trimming: 7 bases; junction bases outside the gene matches: 8. The germline gives CDR1 SGHRS, CDR2 YFSETQ. The CDR3 is 13 amino acids.

The genes are TRBV7-9 and TRBJ2-7; D is perhaps TRBD1 (5 bases). Germline V CDR1 and CDR2: SEHNR, FQNEAQ (reference sequence). The CDR3 has 14 residues. Trimming stripped 1 base from V and 3 bases from J, with 10 bases between. The CDR3 sequence: CASSLEQGSYEQYF. The CDR3 coding sequence is TGTGCCAGCAGCTTAGAGCAGGGTAGCTACGAGCAGTACTTC.

V is TRBV10-3 and J is TRBJ2-7, with 12 bases that match TRBD1. The CDR3 runs to 15 residues. CDR1 is ENHRY and CDR2 is SYGVKD in the germline V gene. V was pared by 7 bases and J by 2 bases, with 6 bases of the junction left unmatched. The CDR3 protein is CAITLGQGATYEQYF. DNA of the CDR3: TGTGCCATCACCTTGGGACAGGGGGCCACCTACGAGCAGTACTTC.

Only a few counts were recorded for this clone. The chain employs TRBV9 and TRBJ2-4; D is possibly TRBD1 (5 bases). Per the germline V gene, CDR1 is SGDLS and CDR2 is YYNGEE. With 0 bases removed from V and 12 bases from J, the gap between germline ends came to 13 bases. The CDR3 contains 13 residues. CDR3 residues: CASSVDSGIDQYF. The CDR3 coding sequence is TGTGCCAGCAGCGTAGACTCAGGGATCGATCAGTACTTC.

The chain employs TRBV3-1 (or the pseudogene TRBV3-2) and TRBJ1-4; maybe TRBD1 (5 bases). In germline, CDR1 is LGHDT, CDR2 YNNKEL (reference sequence). Trimming shortened V by 5 bases and J by 4 bases, and 14 bases separated the two germline ends. The CDR3 extends over 15 amino acids. In DNA, the CDR3 is TGTGCCAGCAGCGATTATACGGGGGGTAATGAAAAACTGTTTTTT. Its translation is CASSDYTGGNEKLFF.

This clone appeared a few times. This same CDR3 is encoded by further DNA sequences in the sample. The chain recombines TRBV18 with TRBJ1-1; 7 bases match TRBD1. J lost 0 bases, V lost 3 bases, and 1 base had no gene match. The CDR3 covers 14 residues. The germline V gene has CDR1 KGHSH and CDR2 LQKENI. CDR3 coding DNA: TGTGCCAGCTCACCGACAGGGCTGAACACTGAAGCTTTCTTT. This gives the protein CASSPTGLNTEAFF. Complete variable domain (other parts from reference TRBV18 and TRBJ1-1): NAGVMQNPRHLVRRRGQEARLRCSPMKGHSHVYWYRQLPEEGLKFMVYLQKENIIDESGMPKERFSAEFPKEGPSILRIQQVVRGDSAAYFCASSPTGLNTEAFFGQGTRLTVV.

CDR3 sequence reads: CASSMWQGTYEQYF. The DNA for the CDR3 is TGTGCCAGTAGTATGTGGCAGGGGACCTACGAGCAGTACTTC. The chain links TRBV19 to TRBJ2-7, with D tentatively TRBD1 (6 bases). The germline CDR1 and CDR2 sequences are LNHDA and SQIVND (reference sequence). The CDR3 consists of 14 residues. V lost 3 bases and J lost 2, with 11 bases in between.

This rearrangement joins TRBV24-1 to TRBJ2-2; D uncertain. The CDR3 spans 15 residues. V lost 4 bases, J lost 4 bases, and 12 bases lay in between. CDR1 KGHDR and CDR2 SFDVKD come from the germline V gene. The DNA of the CDR3 is TGTGCCACCAGTGACAGGTCGTTAGGCACCGGGGAGCTGTTTTTT. Translated, it gives CATSDRSLGTGELFF.

J is TRBJ2-2 and V is TRBV27; perhaps TRBD1 as D (6 bases). Germline-derived CDR1 and CDR2 are MNHEY and SMNVEV (reference sequence). CDR3 length: 13 residues. Trimming removed 5 bases from V and 7 bases from J, with 11 bases in between. This CDR3 reads CASSRGQLGELFF. In DNA form, the CDR3 reads TGTGCCAGCAGTCGCGGACAGCTCGGGGAGCTGTTTTTT.

This clone appeared once. V and J are TRBV7-6 and TRBJ1-1; D is ambiguous. Looked up from germline, CDR1 is SGHVS and CDR2 is FNYEAQ. V lost 5 bases and J lost 1, with 8 bases in between. CDR3 length: 13 amino acids. CDR3 amino acids: CASSPLSNTEAFF. The CDR3 DNA sequence: TGTGCCAGCAGCCCCCTCTCGAACACTGAAGCTTTCTTT. The variable domain in full, with the rest retrieved from reference TRBV7-6 and TRBJ1-1, is GAGVSQSPRYKVTKRGQDVALRCDPISGHVSLYWYRQALGQGPEFLTYFNYEAQQDKSGLPNDRFSAERPEGSISTLTIQRTEQRDSAMYRCASSPLSNTEAFFGQGTRLTVV.

The V call is TRBV30, the J call TRBJ1-6; TRBD1 is a possible D gene (6 bases). V lost 2 bases and J 8 bases, leaving 7 bases between the germline ends. This CDR3 is built from 12 residues. Germline loops: CDR1 GTSNPN, CDR2 SVGIG (reference sequence). CDR3: CAWSPGDSPLHF. CDR3 sequence (DNA): TGTGCCTGGAGTCCAGGGGATTCACCCCTCCACTTT.

The V gene is TRBV2, the J gene TRBJ2-1, with 8 bases aligning to TRBD2. The germline V gene encodes CDR1 SNHLY and CDR2 FYNNEI. With 10 bases clipped from V and 4 bases from J, the junction kept 21 bases outside the gene matches. The CDR3 consists of 18 residues. CDR3 coding DNA: TGTGCCATCCCAAACGTGAGAGCGGGGGCCACAAAATACAATGAGCAGTTCTTC. It is translated as CAIPNVRAGATKYNEQFF.

The V and J genes are TRBV3-1 (or the pseudogene TRBV3-2) and TRBJ2-1; D not resolved. The CDR3 loop spans 14 amino acids. Germline CDR1 reads LGHDT; CDR2 reads YNNKEL (reference sequence). V lost 1 base and J 4 bases, leaving 8 bases between the germline ends. CDR3 sequence: CASSQGIQYNEQFF. For the CDR3, the DNA is TGTGCCAGCAGCCAAGGAATCCAGTACAATGAGCAGTTCTTC.

V usage is TRBV2 and J usage is TRBJ1-2; 7 positions match TRBD1. Germline CDR1 SNHLY, CDR2 FYNNEI. The V and J ends lost 6 bases and 4 bases, in that order; junction bases with no gene match: 8. The CDR3 is 14 amino acids. The CDR3 sequence is CASREQGRAYGYTF. The CDR3, as DNA: TGTGCCAGCAGGGAACAGGGGCGCGCCTATGGCTACACCTTC.

The chain joins TRBV2 to TRBJ1-2; 9 bases match TRBD1. From germline, CDR1 is SNHLY and CDR2 FYNNEI. This CDR3 comprises 14 residues. The V gene end was trimmed by 7 bases and the J gene end by 2 bases; junction bases not matched to a gene: 5. The CDR3 sequence is CASTSTGGNYGYTF. CDR3 sequence (DNA): TGTGCCAGCACCTCGACAGGGGGGAACTATGGCTACACCTTC.

V gene TRBV3-1 (or the pseudogene TRBV3-2) combines with J gene TRBJ2-1; D is unresolved. Per the germline V gene, CDR1 is LGHDT and CDR2 is YNNKEL (reference sequence). The CDR3 length is 11 residues. V dropped 5 bases and J dropped 9 bases, with 8 bases sitting between them. The CDR3 here is CASSGVREQFF. As DNA, the CDR3 is TGTGCCAGCAGCGGAGTCCGTGAGCAGTTCTTC.

The genes are TRBV11-2 and TRBJ2-3, with TRBD2 matching 8 bases. V shed 6 bases, J shed 2 bases, and the junction held 13 bases outside the gene matches. The CDR3 length is 17 residues. Germline assignment: CDR1 SGHAT and CDR2 FQNNGV. CDR3 nucleotides: TGTGCCAGCAGGCGAGCGGGGGTAACCCTACACACAGATACGCAGTATTTT. It encodes CASRRAGVTLHTDTQYF.

The chain's CDR3 is CASSFRGDEKLFF. CDR3 DNA: TGTGCCAGCAGTTTCCGGGGGGATGAAAAACTGTTTTTT. The gene calls are TRBV12-3 or TRBV12-4 and TRBJ1-4, with a tentative D call TRBD1 (5 bases). This CDR3 is 13 amino acids long. The V gene lost 3 bases and the J gene lost 6 bases, with 8 bases spanning the gap.

The V and J genes are TRBV27 and TRBJ2-2; D ambiguous. There are 14 residues in the CDR3. V lost 1 base and J 4 bases, leaving 7 bases between the germline ends. Per the germline V gene, CDR1 is MNHEY and CDR2 is SMNVEV (reference sequence). For the CDR3, the DNA is TGTGCCAGCAGTTTATGGCCCCGCACCGGGGAGCTGTTTTTT. It is translated as CASSLWPRTGELFF.